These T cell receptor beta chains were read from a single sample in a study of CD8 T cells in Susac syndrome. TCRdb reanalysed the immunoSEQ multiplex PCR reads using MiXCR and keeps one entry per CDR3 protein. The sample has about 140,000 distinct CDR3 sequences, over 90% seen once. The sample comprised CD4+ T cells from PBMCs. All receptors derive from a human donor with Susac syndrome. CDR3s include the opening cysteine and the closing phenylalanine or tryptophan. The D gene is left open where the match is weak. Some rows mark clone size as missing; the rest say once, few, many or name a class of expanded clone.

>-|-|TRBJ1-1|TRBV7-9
TGTGCCAGCAGCGTCGGCAGCGGGGGACACCTGAACACTGAAGCTTTCTTT
CASSVGSGGHLNTEAFF
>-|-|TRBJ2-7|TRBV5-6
TGTGCCAGCAGCTTGCCCTCGTCAGGGGACGAGCAGTACTTC
CASSLPSSGDEQYF
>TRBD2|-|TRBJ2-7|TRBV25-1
TGTGCCAGCAGTCGAACGCGGGGGGGGCAGTACTTC
CASSRTRGGQYF
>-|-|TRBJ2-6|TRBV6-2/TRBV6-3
TGTGCCAGCAGTAGGTACTCTGGGGCCAACGTCCTGACTTTC
CASSRYSGANVLTF
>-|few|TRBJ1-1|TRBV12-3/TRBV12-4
TGTGCCAGCAGTTTGTCGGTGAACACTGAAGCTTTCTTT
CASSLSVNTEAFF
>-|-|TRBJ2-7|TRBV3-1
TGTGCCAGCAGCCGAGCGAGCACAGGGCCCTACGAGCAGTACTTC
CASSRASTGPYEQYF
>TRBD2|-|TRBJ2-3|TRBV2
TGTGCCAGCAGTGCATTACTAGCGACAGATACGCAGTATTTT
CASSALLATDTQYF
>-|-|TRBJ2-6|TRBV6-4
TGTGCCAGCAGTGACTCAGGGGGCTCTGGGGCCAACGTCCTGACTTTC
CASSDSGGSGANVLTF
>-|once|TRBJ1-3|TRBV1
TGCACCAGCAGCCCGGACAGTAGCTCTGGAAACACCATATATTTT
CTSSPDSSSGNTIYF
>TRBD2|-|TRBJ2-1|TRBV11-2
TGTGCCAGCAGCTTAGAGTTGGGACTAGCTTACAATGAGCAGTTCTTC
CASSLELGLAYNEQFF
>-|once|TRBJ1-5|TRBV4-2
TGTGCCAGCAGCGAGGGTCAGGGCCACTCCAGGCCCCAGCATTTT
CASSEGQGHSRPQHF
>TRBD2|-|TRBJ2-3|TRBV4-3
TGCGCCAGCAGCCGAATGGGACTAGCGGGAAACACAGATACGCAGTATTTT
CASSRMGLAGNTDTQYF
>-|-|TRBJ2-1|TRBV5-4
TGTGCCAGCAGCTTGATGAGCTCCTACAATGAGCAGTTCTTC
CASSLMSSYNEQFF
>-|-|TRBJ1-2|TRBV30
TGTGCCTGGAGTTCCGGGGCTAACTATGGCTACACCTTC
CAWSSGANYGYTF
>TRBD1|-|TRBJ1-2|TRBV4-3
TGCGCCAGCAGCCTACGGACAGGGGCGGACTATGGCTACACCTTC
CASSLRTGADYGYTF
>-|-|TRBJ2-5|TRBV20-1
TGCAGTGCTAGGGTGACAGGACAAGAGACCCAGTACTTC
CSARVTGQETQYF
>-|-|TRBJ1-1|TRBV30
TGTGCCTGGAGTGTACGAAGGGGGGATGAAGCTTTCTTT
CAWSVRRGDEAFF
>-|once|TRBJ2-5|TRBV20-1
TGCAGTGCTAGGGTTAGCGGCGTCGAGACCCAGTACTTC
CSARVSGVETQYF
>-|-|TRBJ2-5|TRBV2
TGTGCCAGCAGTGAGGGGACGTCCCGAGAGACCCAGTACTTC
CASSEGTSRETQYF
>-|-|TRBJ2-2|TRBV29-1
TGCAGCGTTGTACCGAACACCGGGGAGCTGTTTTTT
CSVVPNTGELFF
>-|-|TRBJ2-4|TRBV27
TGTGCCAGCAGTTTAGTAGGGGCAGACATTCAGTACTTC
CASSLVGADIQYF
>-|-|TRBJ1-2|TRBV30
TGTGCCTGGAGTCCCCTATGGGGGGCGCATTATGGCTACACCTTC
CAWSPLWGAHYGYTF
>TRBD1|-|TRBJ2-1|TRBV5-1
TGCGCCAGCAGCCTTCGGACAGGCTCCTACAATGAGCAGTTCTTC
CASSLRTGSYNEQFF
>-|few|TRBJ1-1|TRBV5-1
TGCGCCAGCAGCTTGGCCGGCAGGGGGAACACTGAAGCTTTCTTT
CASSLAGRGNTEAFF
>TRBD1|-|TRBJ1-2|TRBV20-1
TGCAGTGCTACAGGGGGCAATGGCTACACCTTC
CSATGGNGYTF
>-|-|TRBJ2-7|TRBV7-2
TGTGCCAGCAGCTCCTACGAGCAGTACTTC
CASSSYEQYF
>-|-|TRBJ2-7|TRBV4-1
TGCGCCAGCAGCCAACACATACTAGGCAGACCCTACGAGCAGTACTTC
CASSQHILGRPYEQYF
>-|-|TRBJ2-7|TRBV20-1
TGCAGTGCTAAACACCCAGGGGCCGGGGGCTACGAGCAGTACTTC
CSAKHPGAGGYEQYF
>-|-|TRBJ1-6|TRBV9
TGTGCCAGCAGCGTAGGGGTTAATTCACCCCTCCACTTT
CASSVGVNSPLHF
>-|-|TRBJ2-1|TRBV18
TGTGCCAGCTCACCGACGTCCCAAAGCTCCTACAATGAGCAGTTCTTC
CASSPTSQSSYNEQFF
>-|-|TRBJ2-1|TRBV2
TGTGCCAGCAGCGGAGACAGTGAGCAGTTCTTC
CASSGDSEQFF